This T cell receptor (beta chain) comes out of a study of blood T cell repertoires in COVID-19. Some clones are missing from TCRdb's copy, which holds only in-frame ones; the method was immunoSEQ multiplex PCR. This table has approximately 230,000 clones, more than 60% appearing once. The CDR3 is made up of 14 amino acids. Deletions cut 0 bases from V and 2 bases from J, with 9 bases between. The V gene's germline CDR1 is SGDLS and CDR2 YYNGEE. The chain links TRBV9 to TRBJ2-7; no clear D. Sequenced material: peripheral blood. The source of this sequence is a woman aged 40 to 50 with active or convalescent COVID-19. CDR3 sequence (DNA): TGTGCCAGCAGCGTAGTCCCAGAAGCCTACGAGCAGTACTTC. Translation: CASSVVPEAYEQYF.